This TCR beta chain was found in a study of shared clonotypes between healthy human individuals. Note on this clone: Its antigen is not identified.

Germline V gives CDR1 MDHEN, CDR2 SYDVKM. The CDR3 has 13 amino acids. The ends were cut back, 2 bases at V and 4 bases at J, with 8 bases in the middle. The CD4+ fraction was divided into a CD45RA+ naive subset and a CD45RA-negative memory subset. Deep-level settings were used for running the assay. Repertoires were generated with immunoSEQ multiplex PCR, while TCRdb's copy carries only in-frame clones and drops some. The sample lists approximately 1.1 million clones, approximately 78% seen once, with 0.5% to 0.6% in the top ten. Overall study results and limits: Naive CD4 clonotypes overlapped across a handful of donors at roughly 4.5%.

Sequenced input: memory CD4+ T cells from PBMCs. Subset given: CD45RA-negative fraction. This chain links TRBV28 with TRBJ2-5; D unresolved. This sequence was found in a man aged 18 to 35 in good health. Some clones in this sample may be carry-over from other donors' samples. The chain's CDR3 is CASSLKVPETQYF. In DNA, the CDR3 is TGTGCCAGCAGTTTAAAGGTCCCAGAGACCCAGTACTTC.